This TCR beta chain is from a study of T cell responses to AZD1222 COVID-19 vaccine. Study-wide findings and caveats: Repertoires in all cases were sampled only once the peak T cell response had passed. CD4 TCRs associated with vaccination spanned spike, dominating at 160-218 and 743-854.

The repertoire was sequenced with immunoSEQ multiplex PCR; TCRdb's copy has only in-frame clones and lacks some. In the table there are around 220,000 clones, about 94% of which are singletons. Notes on this clone: The antigen remains undetermined.

The CDR3 is 15 residues long. Germline CDR1 SGHKS, CDR2 YYEKEE (reference sequence). V was pared by 2 bases and J by 0 bases, with 2 bases of the junction left unmatched. This receptor was identified in an adult who received the MenACWY meningococcal vaccine as a control. The chain carries TRBV5-5 and TRBJ2-1, with 7 bases identical to TRBD2. Here the sequenced sample was peripheral blood, taken 28 days after the second dose of the MenACWY control vaccine. CDR3 nucleotides: TGTGCCAGCAGCTTAGGCGGGAGCTCCTACAATGAGCAGTTCTTC. Translated, it gives CASSLGGSSYNEQFF.